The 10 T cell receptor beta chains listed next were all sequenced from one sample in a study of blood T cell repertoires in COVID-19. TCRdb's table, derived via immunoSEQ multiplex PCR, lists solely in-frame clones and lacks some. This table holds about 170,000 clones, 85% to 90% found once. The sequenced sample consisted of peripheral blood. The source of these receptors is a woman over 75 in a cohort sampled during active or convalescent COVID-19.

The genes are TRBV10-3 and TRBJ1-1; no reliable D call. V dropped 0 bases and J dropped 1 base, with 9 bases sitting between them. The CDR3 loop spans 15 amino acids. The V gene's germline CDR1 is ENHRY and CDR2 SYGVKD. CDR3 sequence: CAISESRGQNTEAFF. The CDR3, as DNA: TGTGCCATCAGTGAGTCCAGAGGGCAGAACACTGAAGCTTTCTTT.

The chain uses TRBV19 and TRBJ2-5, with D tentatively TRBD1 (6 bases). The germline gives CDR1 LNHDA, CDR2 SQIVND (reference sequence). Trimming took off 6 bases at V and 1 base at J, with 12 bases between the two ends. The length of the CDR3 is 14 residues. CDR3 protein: CASSSKGVQETQYF. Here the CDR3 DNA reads TGTGCCAGTAGCTCCAAGGGGGTCCAAGAGACCCAGTACTTC.

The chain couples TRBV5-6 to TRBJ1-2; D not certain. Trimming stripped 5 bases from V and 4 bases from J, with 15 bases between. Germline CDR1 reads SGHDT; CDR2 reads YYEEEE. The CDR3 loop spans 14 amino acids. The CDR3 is CASSAVWGGYGYTF. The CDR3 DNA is TGTGCCAGCAGTGCTGTTTGGGGAGGCTATGGCTACACCTTC.

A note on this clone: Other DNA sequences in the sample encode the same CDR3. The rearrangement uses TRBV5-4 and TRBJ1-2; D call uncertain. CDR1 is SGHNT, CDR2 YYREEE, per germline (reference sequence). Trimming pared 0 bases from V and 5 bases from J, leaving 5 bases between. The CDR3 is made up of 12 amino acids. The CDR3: CASSLDSYGYTF. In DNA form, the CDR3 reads TGTGCCAGCAGCTTGGACAGTTATGGCTACACCTTC.

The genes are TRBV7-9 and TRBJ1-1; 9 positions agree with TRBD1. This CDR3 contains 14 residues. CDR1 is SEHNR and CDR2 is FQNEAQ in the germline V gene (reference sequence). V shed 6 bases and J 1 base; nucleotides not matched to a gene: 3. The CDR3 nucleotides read TGTGCCAGCAGTTTACAGGGGGCGAACACTGAAGCTTTCTTT. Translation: CASSLQGANTEAFF.

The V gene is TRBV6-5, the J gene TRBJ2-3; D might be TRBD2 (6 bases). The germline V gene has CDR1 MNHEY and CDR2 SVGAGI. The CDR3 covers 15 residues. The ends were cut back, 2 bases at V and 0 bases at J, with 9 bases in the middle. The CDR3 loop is CASSYGTASTDTQYF. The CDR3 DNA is TGTGCCAGCAGTTACGGGACTGCTAGCACAGATACGCAGTATTTT.

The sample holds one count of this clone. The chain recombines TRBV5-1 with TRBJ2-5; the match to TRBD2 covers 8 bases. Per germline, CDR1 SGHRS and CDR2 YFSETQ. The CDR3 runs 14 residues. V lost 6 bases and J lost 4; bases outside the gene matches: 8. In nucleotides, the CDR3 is TGCGCCAGCACCCCCCCGGGGGGGGCAGAGACCCAGTACTTC. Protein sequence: CASTPPGGAETQYF.

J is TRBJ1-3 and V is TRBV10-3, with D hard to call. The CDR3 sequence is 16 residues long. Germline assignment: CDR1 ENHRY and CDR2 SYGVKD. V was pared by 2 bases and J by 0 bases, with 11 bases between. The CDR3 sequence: CAISENAGSSGNTIYF. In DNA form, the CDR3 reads TGTGCCATCAGTGAGAACGCGGGGAGCTCTGGAAACACCATATATTTT.

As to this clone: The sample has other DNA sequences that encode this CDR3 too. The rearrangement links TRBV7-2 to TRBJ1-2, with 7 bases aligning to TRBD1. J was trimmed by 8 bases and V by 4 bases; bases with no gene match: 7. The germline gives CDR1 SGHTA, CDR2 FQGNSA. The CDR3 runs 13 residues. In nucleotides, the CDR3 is TGTGCCAGCAGCTCCGACAGGGTAGGCGGCTACACCTTC. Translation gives CASSSDRVGGYTF.

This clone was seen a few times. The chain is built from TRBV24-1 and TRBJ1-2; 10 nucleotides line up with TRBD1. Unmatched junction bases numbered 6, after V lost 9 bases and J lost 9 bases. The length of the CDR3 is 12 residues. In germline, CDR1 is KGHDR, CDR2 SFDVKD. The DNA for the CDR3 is TGTGCCACCGAGGGACAGGGGCGACGCTACACCTTC. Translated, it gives CATEGQGRRYTF.